This entry describes one T cell receptor (beta chain). Sequenced by immunoSEQ multiplex PCR; TCRdb stores in-frame clones only, minus some. The table has about 81,000 clones, 90% to 96% seen once. This specimen belongs to a study of technical replicates of blood from a handful of donors. The CDR3 is 14 residues long. Looked up from germline, CDR1 is SGHDT and CDR2 is YYEEEE. Trimming pared 8 bases from V and 3 bases from J, leaving 18 bases between. The sequencing sample was made of T cells isolated from PBMCs. The clonotype comes from a human donor in good health. The J gene is TRBJ2-7, the V gene TRBV5-6; a possible D gene is TRBD2 (6 bases). The CDR3 is CASIGRGLDYEQYF. The CDR3 nucleotides are TGTGCCAGTATTGGAAGGGGACTGGACTACGAGCAGTACTTC.